This TCR beta chain was captured in a study of T cell repertoires in ileal Crohn's disease. Study as a whole: All patients had surgery for stricturing (about 60%) or penetrating (about 39%) disease.

Measured with immunoSEQ multiplex PCR; TCRdb has only the in-frame clones, and not every one. The data show under 35,000 clones, with around 77% seen just once and over 15% held by the top ten. The CDR3 extends over 18 amino acids. The germline V gene has CDR1 MGHRA and CDR2 YSYEKL. Trimming stripped 0 bases from V and 0 bases from J, with 12 bases between. This chain connects TRBV4-1 to TRBJ1-6; the D gene is possibly TRBD1 (6 bases). Sequenced material: ileal tissue. The TCR originated in an adult with Crohn's disease. The CDR3 DNA reads as TGCGCCAGCAGCCAAGATACAGGGACGAGCTCCTATAATTCACCCCTCCACTTT. It yields the protein CASSQDTGTSSYNSPLHF.